A selection of T cell receptor beta chains follows, all from one sample in a study of shared clonotypes between healthy human individuals. Libraries were prepared by immunoSEQ multiplex PCR; TCRdb keeps only in-frame clonotypes and omits some of them. Of 2,500,000 or so clones in the sample, 92% are singletons; the top ten hold approximately 0.41%. Sequencing was done on a sample of naive CD4+ T cells from PBMCs. These receptors were collected from a man younger than 35 in good health. Some clones in this sample may be carry-over from other donors' samples. CDR3s include the opening cysteine and the closing phenylalanine or tryptophan. The D gene is left open where the match is weak. Not all rows give a size; the values are once, few, many and, for expanded clones, a class.

d_gene,abundance,j_gene,v_gene,CDR3aa,CDR3nt
TRBD1,NA,TRBJ2-7,TRBV6-1,CASIPGQGTSYEQYF,TGTGCCAGCATTCCGGGACAGGGTACGTCCTACGAGCAGTACTTC
TRBD2,NA,TRBJ2-6,TRBV5-1,CASSPELAGGPGANVLTF,TGCGCCAGCAGCCCGGAGCTAGCGGGAGGGCCTGGGGCCAACGTCCTGACTTTC
NA,NA,TRBJ1-5,TRBV27,CASSPGPTGNQPQHF,TGTGCCAGCAGTCCCGGACCTACTGGCAATCAGCCCCAGCATTTT
NA,NA,TRBJ2-1,TRBV4-1,CASSLDPGQGANEQFF,TGCGCCAGCAGCCTCGACCCCGGGCAGGGAGCTAATGAGCAGTTCTTC
NA,NA,TRBJ2-2,TRBV5-1,CASSFPSGTGELFF,TGCGCCAGCAGCTTCCCCAGCGGGACCGGGGAGCTGTTTTTT
NA,NA,TRBJ1-3,TRBV5-1,CASSPLRFPGNTIYF,TGCGCCAGCAGTCCTCTTCGTTTCCCTGGAAACACCATATATTTT
NA,NA,TRBJ2-6,TRBV30,CSVSGANVLTF,TGCAGCGTTTCTGGGGCCAACGTCCTGACTTTC
NA,NA,TRBJ2-1,TRBV28,CASSYPSNSYNEQFF,TGTGCCAGCAGTTACCCATCAAATTCTTACAATGAGCAGTTCTTC
NA,few,TRBJ1-5,TRBV2,CASMAGSNQPQHF,TGTGCCAGCATGGCAGGGAGCAATCAGCCCCAGCATTTT
NA,NA,TRBJ1-2,TRBV4-3,CASSQGTGYGYTF,TGCGCCAGCAGCCAAGGCACCGGCTATGGCTACACCTTC
TRBD1,NA,TRBJ1-2,TRBV7-2,CASSPDRNYGYTF,TGTGCCAGCAGTCCGGACAGGAACTATGGCTACACCTTC
NA,NA,TRBJ2-1,TRBV10-1,CASSESVVPGQYNEQFF,TGCGCCAGCAGTGAGTCAGTGGTTCCGGGACAATACAATGAGCAGTTCTTC
TRBD2,NA,TRBJ2-1,TRBV6-6,CASRNLAGSLNEQFF,TGTGCCAGCAGAAACCTAGCGGGTAGCCTCAATGAGCAGTTCTTC
NA,NA,TRBJ2-3,TRBV27,CASSLDQGVTDTQYF,TGTGCCAGCAGCCTTGACCAAGGGGTGACAGATACGCAGTATTTT
NA,NA,TRBJ1-2,TRBV7-6,CASSPEAGSAGYTF,TGTGCCAGCAGCCCCGAAGCGGGGTCGGCTGGCTACACCTTC
NA,once,TRBJ2-7,TRBV20-1,CSAGGSYEQYF,TGCAGTGCAGGGGGTTCCTACGAGCAGTACTTC
NA,NA,TRBJ1-5,TRBV6-5,CASSLMGRPNQPQHF,TGTGCCAGCAGTTTAATGGGTAGGCCGAATCAGCCCCAGCATTTT
NA,NA,TRBJ1-1,TRBV6-6,CASSYTGRAEGTEAFF,TGTGCCAGCAGTTACACGGGCAGGGCGGAGGGCACTGAAGCTTTCTTT
TRBD2,NA,TRBJ2-5,TRBV28,CASSFRTSVQETQYF,TGTGCCAGCAGTTTTCGAACTAGCGTACAAGAGACCCAGTACTTC
NA,NA,TRBJ2-3,TRBV29-1,CSVESGTDTQYF,TGCAGCGTTGAATCAGGCACAGATACGCAGTATTTT
TRBD2,NA,TRBJ2-7,TRBV28,CASGLAGLSYEQYF,TGTGCCAGCGGACTAGCGGGATTGTCCTACGAGCAGTACTTC
NA,NA,TRBJ2-1,TRBV2,CASGRNAGEQFF,TGTGCCAGCGGGCGAAATGCGGGTGAGCAGTTCTTC
TRBD2,NA,TRBJ2-1,TRBV5-1,CASRSLAAPTAEQFF,TGCGCCAGCAGATCACTAGCGGCCCCCACCGCGGAGCAGTTCTTC
NA,NA,TRBJ2-7,TRBV7-8,CASSLDRLGYEQYF,TGTGCCAGCAGCCTGGACCGGTTGGGATACGAGCAGTACTTC
TRBD2,NA,TRBJ2-3,TRBV7-2,CASSLVSLSGAGGFDTQYF,TGTGCCAGCAGCTTAGTTTCTCTTTCGGGAGCGGGAGGTTTCGATACGCAGTATTTT
TRBD1,NA,TRBJ2-1,TRBV7-3,CASSSVPGTVAGNEQFF,TGTGCCAGCAGCTCTGTCCCCGGGACAGTCGCGGGCAATGAGCAGTTCTTC
TRBD1,NA,TRBJ1-1,TRBV5-4,CASSSKTGTSTEAFF,TGTGCCAGCAGCTCAAAGACAGGGACTTCGACTGAAGCTTTCTTT
NA,NA,TRBJ2-3,TRBV18,CASSPVVSADTDTQYF,TGTGCCAGCTCACCAGTTGTTTCAGCGGACACAGATACGCAGTATTTT
NA,NA,TRBJ2-5,TRBV5-8,CASSGGLLPHQETQYF,TGTGCCAGCAGCGGGGGACTCCTGCCTCACCAAGAGACCCAGTACTTC
NA,NA,TRBJ1-2,TRBV7-3,CASSPRTQPKGGYTF,TGTGCCAGCAGCCCGCGGACTCAACCGAAAGGCGGCTACACCTTC
NA,NA,TRBJ2-3,TRBV2,CASTDRVGTQYF,TGTGCCAGCACCGATCGGGTGGGTACGCAGTATTTT
NA,NA,TRBJ2-1,TRBV7-3,CASSLLGDSYNEQFF,TGTGCCAGCAGCTTATTGGGGGATTCCTACAATGAGCAGTTCTTC
NA,NA,TRBJ2-5,TRBV9,CASSVSVGETQYF,TGTGCCAGCAGCGTATCGGTGGGAGAGACCCAGTACTTC
NA,NA,TRBJ2-2,TRBV6-1,CASMGQINTGELFF,TGTGCCAGCATGGGGCAGATAAACACCGGGGAGCTGTTTTTT
TRBD2,NA,TRBJ2-1,TRBV11-2,CASSLKLADSYNEQFF,TGTGCCAGCAGCTTGAAGCTAGCGGACTCCTACAATGAGCAGTTCTTC
NA,NA,TRBJ2-1,TRBV2,CASSHLGASNEQFF,TGTGCCAGCAGTCACTTGGGGGCCTCCAATGAGCAGTTCTTC